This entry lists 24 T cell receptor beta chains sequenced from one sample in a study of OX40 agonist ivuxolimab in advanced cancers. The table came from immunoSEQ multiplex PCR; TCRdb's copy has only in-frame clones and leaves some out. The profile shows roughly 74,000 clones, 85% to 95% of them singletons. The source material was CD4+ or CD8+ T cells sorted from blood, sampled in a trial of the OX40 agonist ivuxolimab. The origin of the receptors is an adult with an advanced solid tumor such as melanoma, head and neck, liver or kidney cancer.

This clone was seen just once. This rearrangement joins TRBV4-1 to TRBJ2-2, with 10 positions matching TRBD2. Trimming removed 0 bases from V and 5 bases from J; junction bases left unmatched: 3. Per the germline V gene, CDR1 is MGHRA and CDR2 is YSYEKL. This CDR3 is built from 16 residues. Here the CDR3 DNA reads TGCGCCAGCAGCCAAGAGGAAGCGGGAGGGACCGGGGAGCTGTTTTTT. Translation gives CASSQEEAGGTGELFF.

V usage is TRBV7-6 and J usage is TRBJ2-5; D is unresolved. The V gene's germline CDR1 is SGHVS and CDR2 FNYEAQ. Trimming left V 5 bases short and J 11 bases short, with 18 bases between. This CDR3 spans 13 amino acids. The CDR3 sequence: CASSNNPSAEQYF. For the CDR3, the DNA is TGTGCCAGCAGCAACAACCCCTCGGCGGAGCAGTACTTC.

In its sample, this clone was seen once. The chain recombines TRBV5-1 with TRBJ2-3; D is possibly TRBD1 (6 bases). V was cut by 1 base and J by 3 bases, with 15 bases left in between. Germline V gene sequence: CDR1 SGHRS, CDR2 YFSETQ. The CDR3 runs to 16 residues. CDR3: CASSLKSGENTDTQYF. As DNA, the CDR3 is TGCGCCAGCAGCTTGAAATCAGGGGAGAATACAGATACGCAGTATTTT. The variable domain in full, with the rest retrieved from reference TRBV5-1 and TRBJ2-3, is KAGVTQTPRYLIKTRGQQVTLSCSPISGHRSVSWYQQTPGQGLQFLFEYFSETQRNKGNFPGRFSGRQFSNSRSEMNVSTLELGDSALYLCASSLKSGENTDTQYFGPGTRLTVL.

The CDR3 region is CASSLSGPGGGYTF. The CDR3 DNA sequence: TGTGCCAGCAGTTTAAGTGGACCCGGGGGTGGCTACACCTTC. The chain employs TRBV27 and TRBJ1-2; maybe TRBD1 (5 bases). Germline V gene lookup returns CDR1 MNHEY and CDR2 SMNVEV (reference sequence). With 2 bases removed from V and 7 bases from J, the gap between germline ends came to 14 bases. CDR3 size: 14 residues.

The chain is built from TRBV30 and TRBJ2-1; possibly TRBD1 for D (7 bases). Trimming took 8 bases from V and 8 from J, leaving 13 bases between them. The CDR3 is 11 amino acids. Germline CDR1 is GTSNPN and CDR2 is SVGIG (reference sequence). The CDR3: CASDRDYEQFF. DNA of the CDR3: TGTGCCAGCGACAGGGACTATGAGCAGTTCTTC. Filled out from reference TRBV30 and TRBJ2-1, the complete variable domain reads SQTIHQWPATLVQPVGSPLSLECTVEGTSNPNLYWYRQAAGRGLQLLFYSVGIGQISSEVPQNLSASRPQDRQFILSSKKLLLSDSGFYLCASDRDYEQFFGPGTRLTVL.

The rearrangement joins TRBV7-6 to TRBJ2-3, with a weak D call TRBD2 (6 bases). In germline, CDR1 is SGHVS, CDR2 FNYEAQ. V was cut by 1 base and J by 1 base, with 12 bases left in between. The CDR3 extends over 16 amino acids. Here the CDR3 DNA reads TGTGCCAGCAGCTTAGAGGGTGGCGGGGGCACAGATACGCAGTATTTT. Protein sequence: CASSLEGGGGTDTQYF.

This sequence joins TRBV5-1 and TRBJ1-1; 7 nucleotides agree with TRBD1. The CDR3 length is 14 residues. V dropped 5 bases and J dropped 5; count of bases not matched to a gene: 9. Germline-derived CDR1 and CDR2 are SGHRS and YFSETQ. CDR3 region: CASRESSGGTEAFF. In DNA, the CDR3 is TGCGCCAGCAGGGAGAGTTCAGGGGGGACTGAAGCTTTCTTT.

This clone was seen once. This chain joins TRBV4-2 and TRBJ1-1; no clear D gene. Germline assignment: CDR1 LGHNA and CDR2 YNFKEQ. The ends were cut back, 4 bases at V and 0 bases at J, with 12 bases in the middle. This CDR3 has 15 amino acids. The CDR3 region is CASSRREAMNTEAFF. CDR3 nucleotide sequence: TGTGCCAGCAGCCGGCGAGAAGCCATGAACACTGAAGCTTTCTTT.

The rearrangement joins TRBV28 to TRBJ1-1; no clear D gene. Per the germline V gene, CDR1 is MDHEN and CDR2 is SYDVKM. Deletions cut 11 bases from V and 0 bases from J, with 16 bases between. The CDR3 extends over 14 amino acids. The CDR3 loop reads CASGWEGMNTEAFF. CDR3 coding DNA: TGTGCCTCGGGTTGGGAGGGAATGAACACTGAAGCTTTCTTT.

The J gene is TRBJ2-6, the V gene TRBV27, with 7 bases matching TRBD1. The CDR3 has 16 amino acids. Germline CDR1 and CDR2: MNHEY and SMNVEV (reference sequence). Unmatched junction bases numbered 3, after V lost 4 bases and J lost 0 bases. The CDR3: CASSWTGLSGANVLTF. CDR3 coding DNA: TGTGCCAGCAGTTGGACAGGTCTCTCTGGGGCCAACGTCCTGACTTTC.

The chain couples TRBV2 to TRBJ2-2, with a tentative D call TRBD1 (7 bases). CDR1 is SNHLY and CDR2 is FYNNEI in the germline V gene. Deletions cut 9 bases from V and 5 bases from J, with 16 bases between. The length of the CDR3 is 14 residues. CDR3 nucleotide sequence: TGTGCCAGTGGGAGGACAGGAACTACCGGGGAGCTGTTTTTT. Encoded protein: CASGRTGTTGELFF.

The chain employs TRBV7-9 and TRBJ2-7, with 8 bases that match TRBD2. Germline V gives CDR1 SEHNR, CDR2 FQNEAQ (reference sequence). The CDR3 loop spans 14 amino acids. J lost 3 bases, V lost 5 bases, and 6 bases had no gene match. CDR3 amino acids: CASSPTGGVYEQYF. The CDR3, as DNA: TGTGCCAGCAGCCCTACCGGGGGGGTCTACGAGCAGTACTTC.

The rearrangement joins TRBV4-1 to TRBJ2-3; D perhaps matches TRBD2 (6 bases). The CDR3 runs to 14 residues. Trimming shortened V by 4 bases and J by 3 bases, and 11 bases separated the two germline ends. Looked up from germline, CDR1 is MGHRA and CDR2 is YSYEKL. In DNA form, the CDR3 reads TGCGCCAGCAGCCCCACGGGGGTTACAGATACGCAGTATTTT. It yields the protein CASSPTGVTDTQYF.

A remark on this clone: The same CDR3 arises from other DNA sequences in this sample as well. CDR3 DNA: TGTGCCAGCAGTGTAGCGGGAGTCAGCGAGCAGTACTTC. Its translation is CASSVAGVSEQYF. The chain has TRBV6-5 and TRBJ2-7; 9 nucleotides match TRBD2. Losses at the gene ends were 5 bases for V and 6 bases for J; bases not matched to a gene: 5. CDR1 and CDR2 (germline): MNHEY, SVGAGI. The CDR3 has 13 amino acids.

CDR3 DNA sequence: TGTGCCAGCAGCCCGGCGGGGGGCACTGAAGCTTTCTTT. It encodes CASSPAGGTEAFF. The rearrangement links TRBV7-9 to TRBJ1-1; D perhaps matches TRBD1 (5 bases). From germline, CDR1 is SEHNR and CDR2 FQNEAQ (reference sequence). Trimming shortened V by 5 bases and J by 4 bases, and 11 bases separated the two germline ends. This CDR3 is built from 13 residues.

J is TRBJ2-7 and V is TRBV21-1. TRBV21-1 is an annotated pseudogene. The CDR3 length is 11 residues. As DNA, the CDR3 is TGTGCCACCATGGGTCCCTACGAGCAGTACTTC. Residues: CATMGPYEQYF.

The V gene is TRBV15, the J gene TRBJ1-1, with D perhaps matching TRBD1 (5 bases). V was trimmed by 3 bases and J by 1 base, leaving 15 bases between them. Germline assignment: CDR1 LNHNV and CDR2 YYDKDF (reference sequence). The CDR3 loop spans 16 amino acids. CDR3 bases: TGTGCCACCAGCAGGGCCCCCCCCGGGGCGAACACTGAAGCTTTCTTT. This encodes CATSRAPPGANTEAFF.

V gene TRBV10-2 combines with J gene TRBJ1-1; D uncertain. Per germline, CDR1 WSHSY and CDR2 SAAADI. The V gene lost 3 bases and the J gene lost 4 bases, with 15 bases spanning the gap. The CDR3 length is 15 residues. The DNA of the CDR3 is TGCGCCAGCAGTGAACGGGCAGCCGTGGGCACTGAAGCTTTCTTT. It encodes CASSERAAVGTEAFF.

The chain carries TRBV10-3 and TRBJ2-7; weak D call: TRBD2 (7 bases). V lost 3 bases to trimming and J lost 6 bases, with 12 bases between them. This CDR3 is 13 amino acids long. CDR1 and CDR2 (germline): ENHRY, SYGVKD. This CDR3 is CAISEAGQLEQYF. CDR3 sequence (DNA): TGTGCCATCAGTGAAGCGGGACAACTCGAGCAGTACTTC.

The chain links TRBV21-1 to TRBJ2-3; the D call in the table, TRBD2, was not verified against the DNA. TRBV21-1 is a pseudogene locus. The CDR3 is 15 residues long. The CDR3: CASTICGRAPDTQYF. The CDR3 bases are TGTGCCAGCACGATCTGCGGGAGGGCTCCAGATACGCAGTATTTT.

The CDR3 bases are TGTGCCAGCAGCGTAGAGAAGCGGGAGGATGAGCAGTTCTTC. Its translation: CASSVEKREDEQFF. The chain combines TRBV9 with TRBJ2-1; the match to TRBD2 covers 9 bases. V was pared by 0 bases and J by 8 bases, with 3 bases of the junction left unmatched. CDR1 SGDLS and CDR2 YYNGEE come from the germline V gene. This CDR3 spans 14 amino acids. The variable domain in full, completed from reference TRBV9 and TRBJ2-1, reads DSGVTQTPKHLITATGQRVTLRCSPRSGDLSVYWYQQSLDQGLQFLIQYYNGEERAKGNILERFSAQQFPDLHSELNLSSLELGDSALYFCASSVEKREDEQFFGPGTRLTVL.

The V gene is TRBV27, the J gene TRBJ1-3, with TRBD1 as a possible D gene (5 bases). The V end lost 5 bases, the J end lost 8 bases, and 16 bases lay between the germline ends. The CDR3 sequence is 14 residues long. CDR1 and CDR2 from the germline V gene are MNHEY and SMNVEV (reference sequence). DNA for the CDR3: TGTGCCAGCAGTGGCAGGGATAGCGGTTACACCATATATTTT. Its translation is CASSGRDSGYTIYF.

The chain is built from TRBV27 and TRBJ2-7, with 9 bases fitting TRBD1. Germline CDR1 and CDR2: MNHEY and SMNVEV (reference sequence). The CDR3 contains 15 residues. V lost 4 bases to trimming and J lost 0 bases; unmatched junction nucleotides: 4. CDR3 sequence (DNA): TGTGCCAGCAGTTCACCGGGACAGGGCTCCTACGAGCAGTACTTC. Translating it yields CASSSPGQGSYEQYF.

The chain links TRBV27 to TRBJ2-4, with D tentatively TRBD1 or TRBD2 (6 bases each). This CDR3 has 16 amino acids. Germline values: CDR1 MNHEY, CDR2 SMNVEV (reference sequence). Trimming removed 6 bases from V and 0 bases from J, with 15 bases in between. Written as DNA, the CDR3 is TGTGCCAGCAGCCCGGAGGGGGATATAGCCAAAAACATTCAGTACTTC. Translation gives CASSPEGDIAKNIQYF.